This record concerns one T cell receptor beta chain sequence. The entry originates in a study of spatial heterogeneity in lung cancer. Background on the study: Consistently, beta-chain sequences turned up in larger numbers than alpha-chain sequences did.

Time point described: blood at routine non-recurrence follow-up after resection. Sequencing covered unsorted whole RNA taken from tumor, nontumor lung or frozen PBMC. V lost 3 bases, J lost 2 bases, and 11 bases lay in between. This CDR3 is 14 amino acids long. Germline V gene sequence: CDR1 MNHEY, CDR2 SVGAGI. TCR cDNA molecules each had a unique molecular identifier. MiXCR was run by TCRdb on the 5' RACE reads, yielding one entry per CDR3 protein. The sample lists around 45,000 distinct CDR3 sequences; 22% were seen once. This TCR was recovered from a female donor with early-stage non-small cell lung cancer. The chain combines TRBV6-5 with TRBJ2-7, with a possible D match to TRBD1 (6 bases). This material consisted of PBMCs, taken at follow-up. CDR3 DNA sequence: TGTGCCAGCAGTTATTCGCCAGGGGCCTACGAGCAGTACTTC. Protein product: CASSYSPGAYEQYF.